The rows below give T cell receptor beta chains drawn from one sample of a study of breast tumors, draining lymph nodes, adjacent tissues. TCRdb analysed the multiplex PCR reads with MiXCR anew, one entry per CDR3 protein. The sample shows approximately 130,000 distinct CDR3 sequences, about 20% of them seen only once. The sample consisted of axillary lymph node tissue. These receptors were taken from a female donor with breast cancer. Some clones in this sample may be carry-over from other donors' samples. Each CDR3 is given with its conserved first and last residue. The D gene is left open where the match is weak. Clone size is stated in some rows and not others, as once, few, many or a class when expanded.

clone_size	cdr3_length	j_call	d_call	v_call	cdr3_aa	cdr3_nt
many	16	TRBJ2-7	TRBD2	TRBV20-1	CSAVPSGRGGGYEQYF	TGCAGTGCTGTCCCTAGCGGGAGGGGAGGGGGCTACGAGCAGTACTTC
many	13	TRBJ1-2	.	TRBV5-5	CASSPRRGDGYTF	TGTGCCAGCAGCCCGAGGAGGGGCGATGGCTACACCTTC
many	14	TRBJ2-7	TRBD1	TRBV20-1	CSARETDRGYEQYF	TGCAGTGCTAGAGAAACGGACAGGGGGTACGAGCAGTACTTC
many	15	TRBJ1-6	.	TRBV20-1	CSASVAGSYNSPLHF	TGCAGTGCTAGTGTGGCAGGGAGCTATAATTCACCCCTCCACTTT
many	14	TRBJ2-7	.	TRBV6-5	CASSASTVTYEQYF	TGTGCCAGCAGTGCTTCGACCGTAACCTACGAGCAGTACTTC
many	13	TRBJ2-7	.	TRBV20-1	CSAREHTSYEQYF	TGCAGTGCTAGAGAACATACCTCCTACGAGCAGTACTTC
many	13	TRBJ2-7	TRBD1	TRBV5-1	CASRYDRVYEQYF	TGCGCCAGCAGGTATGACAGGGTCTACGAGCAGTACTTC
many	14	TRBJ2-5	.	TRBV9	CASSVGGGAETQYF	TGTGCCAGCAGCGTAGGAGGGGGGGCCGAGACCCAGTACTTC
many	11	TRBJ2-7	.	TRBV2	CASSVRLEQYF	TGTGCCAGCAGTGTCCGATTGGAGCAGTACTTC
many	14	TRBJ2-2	.	TRBV10-1	CASSYLLGTGELFF	TGCGCCAGCAGTTACCTTTTGGGGACCGGGGAGCTGTTTTTT
many	13	TRBJ1-6	TRBD1	TRBV10-3	CAARDRENSPLHF	TGTGCCGCCAGGGACAGGGAAAATTCACCCCTCCACTTT
many	14	TRBJ2-3	TRBD2	TRBV5-6	CASSHRSGRNTQYF	TGTGCCAGCAGCCATCGGAGCGGGAGGAATACGCAGTATTTT
many	14	TRBJ2-3	TRBD2	TRBV29-1	CSVQTSDSTDTQYF	TGCAGCGTGCAGACTAGCGACAGCACAGATACGCAGTATTTT
.	17	TRBJ2-1	TRBD2	TRBV19	CASSRQGLAGVGNEQFF	TGTGCCAGTAGCCGTCAGGGACTAGCGGGAGTGGGGAATGAGCAGTTCTTC
few	16	TRBJ2-1	.	TRBV16	CASSQFDREIYNEQFF	TGTGCCAGCAGCCAGTTTGACCGGGAGATCTACAATGAGCAGTTCTTC
.	16	TRBJ1-2	.	TRBV20-1	CSAGRTNRDTGNGYTF	TGCAGTGCTGGAAGAACGAACAGGGACACAGGGAATGGCTACACCTTC
many	15	TRBJ2-3	.	TRBV7-2	CASSPWGTSTDTQYF	TGTGCCAGCAGCCCGTGGGGGACTAGCACAGATACGCAGTATTTT
many	14	TRBJ2-5	TRBD2	TRBV15	CATRETSAQETQYF	TGTGCCACCAGGGAGACTAGCGCGCAAGAGACCCAGTACTTC
many	16	TRBJ2-1	TRBD2	TRBV10-1	CASSRTRSSDYNEQFF	TGCGCCAGCAGTCGGACTAGGTCCTCTGACTACAATGAGCAGTTCTTC
many	14	TRBJ1-2	.	TRBV11-2	CASSARQTSYGYTF	TGTGCCAGCAGCGCTAGACAGACATCCTATGGCTACACCTTC
.	16	TRBJ2-2	.	TRBV9	CASSPTGIRVTGELLF	TGTGCCAGCAGTCCGACCGGGATTAGGGTCACCGGGGAGCTGCTTTTT
many	12	TRBJ1-2	TRBD1	TRBV5-1	CASSLSTGFHTF	TGCGCCAGCAGCTTATCGACAGGGTTCCACACCTTC
many	15	TRBJ2-7	TRBD2	TRBV7-9	CASSPLRAGAYEQYF	TGTGCCAGCAGCCCCCTAAGAGCGGGAGCTTACGAGCAGTACTTC
many	13	TRBJ2-3	.	TRBV30	CAWSIGSTDTQYF	TGTGCCTGGAGTATAGGAAGCACAGATACGCAGTATTTT
many	14	TRBJ1-2	.	TRBV12-3/TRBV12-4	CASSLKGEYYGYTF	TGTGCCAGCAGTTTAAAGGGGGAATACTATGGCTACACCTTC
few	14	TRBJ2-1	TRBD1	TRBV3-1	CASSLHGQGNEQFF	TGTGCCAGCAGTCTACACGGACAGGGAAATGAGCAGTTCTTC
many	13	TRBJ1-4	.	TRBV30	CAWSVSEGTELFF	TGTGCCTGGAGTGTATCTGAGGGCACGGAACTGTTTTTT
many	14	TRBJ1-2	.	TRBV10-2	CASSEDSFLGGYTF	TGCGCCAGCAGTGAGGACAGCTTCCTGGGCGGCTACACCTTC
many	14	TRBJ2-3	.	TRBV7-3	CASSRMDTTDTQYF	TGTGCCAGCAGCAGGATGGACACCACAGATACGCAGTATTTT
.	16	TRBJ1-2	TRBD1	TRBV20-1	CSARVGTGNLRKGYTF	TGCAGTGCTAGGGTCGGGACAGGCAATTTAAGGAAGGGCTACACCTTC
.	15	TRBJ1-2	.	TRBV6-5	CASSTAQYGRYGYTF	TGTGCCAGTAGCACTGCACAGTATGGCCGATATGGCTACACCTTC
many	15	TRBJ2-3	.	TRBV5-1	CASSSYPGTEMSQYF	TGCGCCAGCAGCTCCTACCCGGGGACGGAAATGTCACAGTATTTT
many	14	TRBJ2-1	.	TRBV5-8	CASSPDIGDNEQFF	TGTGCCAGCAGCCCGGACATAGGAGACAATGAGCAGTTCTTC
many	12	TRBJ2-2	.	TRBV6-1	CASNVAGGELFF	TGTGCCAGCAACGTGGCAGGCGGGGAGCTGTTTTTT
many	13	TRBJ1-5	.	TRBV12-3/TRBV12-4	CASSSSGNQPQHF	TGTGCCAGCAGCTCCTCGGGAAATCAGCCCCAGCATTTT
many	16	TRBJ2-1	TRBD2	TRBV12-3/TRBV12-4	CASSWTSGRKFNEQFF	TGTGCCAGCAGCTGGACTAGCGGGAGGAAGTTCAATGAGCAGTTCTTC
many	14	TRBJ2-1	TRBD2	TRBV20-1	CSVQTSGRYNEQFF	TGCAGTGTTCAGACTAGCGGGAGATACAATGAGCAGTTCTTC
many	14	TRBJ2-5	TRBD1	TRBV9	CASSPRRGQETQYF	TGTGCCAGCAGCCCTCGCAGGGGGCAAGAGACCCAGTACTTC
many	14	TRBJ2-1	.	TRBV5-6	CASSLALAGSGQFF	TGTGCCAGCAGCTTGGCACTAGCCGGTTCGGGGCAGTTCTTC
many	15	TRBJ1-4	TRBD1	TRBV9	CASSVATGSNEKLFF	TGTGCCAGCAGCGTAGCGACAGGGAGTAATGAAAAACTGTTTTTT
many	15	TRBJ1-6	.	TRBV24-1	CATSEQLFGDSPLHF	TGTGCCACCAGTGAACAGCTCTTCGGGGATTCACCCCTCCACTTT
.	13	TRBJ1-2	.	TRBV10-2	CASVRGPGYGYTF	TGCGCCAGCGTGAGGGGCCCGGGGTATGGCTACACCTTC
many	14	TRBJ2-7	TRBD2	TRBV4-1	CASSQLAGVGEQYF	TGCGCCAGCAGCCAACTAGCGGGAGTCGGCGAGCAGTACTTC
.	14	TRBJ1-2	.	TRBV19	CASSPFWTAYGYTF	TGTGCCAGTAGTCCCTTCTGGACGGCATATGGCTACACCTTC
many	16	TRBJ1-2	TRBD1	TRBV12-3/TRBV12-4	CASSLPLDRDDYGYTF	TGTGCCAGCAGTCTCCCTCTGGACAGGGATGACTATGGCTACACCTTC
few	13	TRBJ1-4	.	TRBV6-5	CATGDRPDEKLFF	TGTGCCACCGGGGACCGGCCCGATGAAAAACTGTTTTTT
many	13	TRBJ1-5	.	TRBV12-3/TRBV12-4	CASSLPQGTPQHF	TGTGCCAGCAGTTTACCCCAGGGGACGCCCCAGCATTTT
many	15	TRBJ2-7	TRBD1	TRBV6-1	CASREYRGRSYEQYF	TGTGCCAGCAGAGAATACAGGGGAAGGTCCTACGAGCAGTACTTC
few	17	TRBJ1-4	TRBD1	TRBV27	CASTRRTGPATNEKLFF	TGTGCCAGCACCCGGAGGACAGGCCCTGCAACTAATGAAAAACTGTTTTTT
.	17	TRBJ2-3	TRBD2	TRBV28	CASSLLAGGPITDTQYF	TGTGCCAGCAGTCTGCTAGCGGGAGGCCCGATCACAGATACGCAGTATTTT
many	13	TRBJ1-2	TRBD1	TRBV4-2	CASSTQGAVGYTF	TGTGCCAGCAGCACACAGGGGGCAGTTGGCTACACCTTC
many	14	TRBJ1-4	.	TRBV2	CASSRRATNEKLFF	TGTGCCAGCAGTAGGAGGGCAACTAATGAAAAACTGTTTTTT
many	14	TRBJ2-1	.	TRBV5-6	CASSLGDWYNEQFF	TGTGCCAGCAGCTTGGGGGACTGGTACAATGAGCAGTTCTTC
many	15	TRBJ2-7	.	TRBV27	CASSSPGDRPYEQYF	TGTGCCAGCAGTTCGCCCGGGGATAGACCCTACGAGCAGTACTTC
many	17	TRBJ2-3	TRBD2	TRBV5-5	CASSLWASGTSTDTQYF	TGTGCCAGCAGCTTGTGGGCTAGCGGGACTAGCACAGATACGCAGTATTTT
.	15	TRBJ1-6	TRBD1	TRBV27	CASSRGQGKDSPPHF	TGTGCCAGCAGTCGCGGACAGGGGAAGGATTCACCCCCCCACTTT
many	15	TRBJ2-2	.	TRBV7-6	CASSLWGQNTGELFF	TGTGCCAGCAGCTTGTGGGGCCAGAACACCGGGGAGCTGTTTTTT
many	11	TRBJ1-4	.	TRBV20-1	CSARAFEKLFF	TGCAGTGCTAGAGCCTTTGAAAAACTGTTTTTT
many	12	TRBJ2-7	.	TRBV10-3	CAIREETYEQYF	TGTGCTATTCGTGAGGAGACCTACGAGCAGTACTTC